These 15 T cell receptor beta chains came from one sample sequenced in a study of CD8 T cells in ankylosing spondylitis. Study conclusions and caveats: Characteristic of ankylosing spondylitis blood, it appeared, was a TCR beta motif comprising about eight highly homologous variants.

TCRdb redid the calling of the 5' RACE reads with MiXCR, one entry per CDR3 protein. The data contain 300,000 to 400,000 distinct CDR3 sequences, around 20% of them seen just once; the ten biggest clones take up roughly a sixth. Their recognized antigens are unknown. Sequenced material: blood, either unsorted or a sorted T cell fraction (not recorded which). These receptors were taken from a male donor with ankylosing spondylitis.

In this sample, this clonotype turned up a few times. For the CDR3, the DNA is TGTGCCAGCAGCCGGACTAGCGGACTACGCTACGAGCAGTACTTC. Translating it yields CASSRTSGLRYEQYF. The chain recombines TRBV11-1 with TRBJ2-7; TRBD2 aligns across 10 bases. Trimming cost V 5 bases and J 3 bases; bases outside gene matches: 7. The CDR3 loop spans 15 amino acids. Germline CDR1 and CDR2: SGHAT and FQDESV (reference sequence).

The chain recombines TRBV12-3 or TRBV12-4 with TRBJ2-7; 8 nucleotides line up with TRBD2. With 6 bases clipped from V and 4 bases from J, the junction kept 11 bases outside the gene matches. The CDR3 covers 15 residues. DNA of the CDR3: TGTGCCAGCAGGGGGACTGACGGGAGGGGGTACGAGCAGTACTTC. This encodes CASRGTDGRGYEQYF.

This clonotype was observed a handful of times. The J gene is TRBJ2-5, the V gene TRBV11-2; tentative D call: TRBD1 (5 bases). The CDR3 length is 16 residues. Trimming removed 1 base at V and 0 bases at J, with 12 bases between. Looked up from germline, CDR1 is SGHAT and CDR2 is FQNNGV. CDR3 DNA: TGTGCCAGCAGCTTAGTGAGGTCGACAGACCAAGAGACCCAGTACTTC. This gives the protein CASSLVRSTDQETQYF.

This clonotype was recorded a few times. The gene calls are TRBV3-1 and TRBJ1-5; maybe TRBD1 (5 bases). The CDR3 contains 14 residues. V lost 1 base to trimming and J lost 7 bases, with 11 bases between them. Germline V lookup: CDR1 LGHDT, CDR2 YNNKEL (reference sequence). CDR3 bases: TGTGCCAGCAGCCAAGCCAGGGTTGGGCAGCCCCAGCATTTT. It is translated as CASSQARVGQPQHF.

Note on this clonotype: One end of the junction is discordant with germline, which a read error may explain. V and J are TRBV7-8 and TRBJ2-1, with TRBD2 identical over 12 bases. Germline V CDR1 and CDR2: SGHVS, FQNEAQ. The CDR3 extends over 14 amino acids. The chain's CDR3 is CASSLAGGPVEQIF. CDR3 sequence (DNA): TGTGCCAGCAGCCTAGCGGGAGGGCCGGTTGAGCAGATCTTC.

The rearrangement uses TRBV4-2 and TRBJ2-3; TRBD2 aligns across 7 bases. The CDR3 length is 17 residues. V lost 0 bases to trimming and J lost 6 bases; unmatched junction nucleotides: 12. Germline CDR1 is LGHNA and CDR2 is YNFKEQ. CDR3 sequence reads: CASSQDLAGAQVDTQYF. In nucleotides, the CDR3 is TGTGCCAGCAGCCAAGATCTCGCGGGAGCCCAGGTGGATACGCAGTATTTT.

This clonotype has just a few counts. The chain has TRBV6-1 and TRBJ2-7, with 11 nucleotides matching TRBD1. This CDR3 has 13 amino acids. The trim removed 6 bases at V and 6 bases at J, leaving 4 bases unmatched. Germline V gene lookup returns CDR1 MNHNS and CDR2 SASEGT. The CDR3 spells CASRGQGEFEQYF. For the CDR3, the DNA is TGTGCCAGCAGGGGACAGGGGGAGTTCGAGCAGTACTTC.

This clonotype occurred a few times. The CDR3 DNA follows: TGTGCCAGCAGTTACGGGTCTTGGACGGCAGCCTACGAGCAGTACTTC. Protein: CASSYGSWTAAYEQYF. This chain links TRBV6-5 with TRBJ2-7; D not certain. Trimming shortened V by 2 bases and J by 2 bases, and 16 bases separated the two germline ends. CDR1 is MNHEY, CDR2 SVGAGI, per germline. The CDR3 is made up of 16 amino acids.

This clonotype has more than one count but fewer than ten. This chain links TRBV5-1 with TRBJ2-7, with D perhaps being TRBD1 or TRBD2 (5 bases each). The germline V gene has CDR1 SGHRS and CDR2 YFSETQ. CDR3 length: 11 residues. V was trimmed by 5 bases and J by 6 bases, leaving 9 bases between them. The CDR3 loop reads CASRGESEQYF. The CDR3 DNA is TGCGCCAGCAGGGGGGAAAGCGAGCAGTACTTC.

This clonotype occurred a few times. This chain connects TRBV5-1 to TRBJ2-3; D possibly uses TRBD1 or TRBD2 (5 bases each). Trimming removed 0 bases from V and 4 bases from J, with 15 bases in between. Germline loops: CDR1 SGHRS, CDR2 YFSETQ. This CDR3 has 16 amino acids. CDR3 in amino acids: CASSLEGRPRPDTQYF. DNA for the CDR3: TGCGCCAGCAGCTTGGAGGGACGGCCCAGACCAGATACGCAGTATTTT. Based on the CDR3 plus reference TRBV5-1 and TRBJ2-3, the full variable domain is KAGVTQTPRYLIKTRGQQVTLSCSPISGHRSVSWYQQTPGQGLQFLFEYFSETQRNKGNFPGRFSGRQFSNSRSEMNVSTLELGDSALYLCASSLEGRPRPDTQYFGPGTRLTVL.

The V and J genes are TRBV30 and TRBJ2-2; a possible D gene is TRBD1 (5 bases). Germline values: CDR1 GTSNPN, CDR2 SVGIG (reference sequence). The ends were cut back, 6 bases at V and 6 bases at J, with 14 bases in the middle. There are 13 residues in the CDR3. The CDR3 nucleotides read TGTGCCTGCCTCCTGAAGGGGCCCGGGGAGCTGTTTTTT. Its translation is CACLLKGPGELFF.

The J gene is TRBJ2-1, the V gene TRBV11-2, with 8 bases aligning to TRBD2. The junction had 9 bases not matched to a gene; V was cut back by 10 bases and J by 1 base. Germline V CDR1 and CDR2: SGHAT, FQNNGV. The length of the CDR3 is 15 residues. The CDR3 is CATRGSGISYNEQFF. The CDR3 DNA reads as TGTGCCACCCGTGGTAGCGGGATTTCCTACAATGAGCAGTTCTTC.

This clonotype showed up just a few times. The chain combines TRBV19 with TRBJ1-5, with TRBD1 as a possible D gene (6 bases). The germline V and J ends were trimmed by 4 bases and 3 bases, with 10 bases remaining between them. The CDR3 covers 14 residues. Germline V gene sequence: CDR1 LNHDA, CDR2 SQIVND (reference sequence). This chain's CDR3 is CASSTRGFNQPQHF. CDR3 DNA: TGTGCCAGTAGTACCAGGGGTTTCAATCAGCCCCAGCATTTT.

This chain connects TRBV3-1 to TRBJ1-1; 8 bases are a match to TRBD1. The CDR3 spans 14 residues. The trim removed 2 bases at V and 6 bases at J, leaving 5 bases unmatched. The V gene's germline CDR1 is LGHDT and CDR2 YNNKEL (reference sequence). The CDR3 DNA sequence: TGTGCCAGCAGCCAACCAGGGGGCGTCTCTGAAGCTTTCTTT. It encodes CASSQPGGVSEAFF.

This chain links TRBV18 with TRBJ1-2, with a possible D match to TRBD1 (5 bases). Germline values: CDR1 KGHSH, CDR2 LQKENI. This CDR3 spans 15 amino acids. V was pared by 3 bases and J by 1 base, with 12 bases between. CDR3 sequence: CASSPQGESNYGYTF. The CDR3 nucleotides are TGTGCCAGCTCACCCCAGGGCGAGAGTAACTATGGCTACACCTTC.